The clone carrying this T cell receptor beta chain was seen a few times. The data derive from a study of blood T cells in healthy people across ages. Primed by a sample-barcoded 5' primer and a J-beta primer mix, a second PCR proceeded for 7 to 11 cycles. TCRdb redid the calling of the 5' RACE reads with MiXCR, one entry per CDR3 protein. The data contain fewer than 2,000,000 distinct CDR3 sequences, around 42% of them singletons. The sequencing input was blood. The receptor comes from a human donor in good health.

CDR3 sequence: CSAARGALVNNEQFF. In DNA form, the CDR3 reads TGCAGTGCCGCGCGCGGGGCCCTTGTGAACAATGAGCAGTTCTTC. The genes are TRBV20-1 and TRBJ2-1, with D perhaps matching TRBD2 (6 bases). The CDR3 runs 15 residues. Trimming cost V 6 bases and J 5 bases, with 20 bases left between them. Germline-derived CDR1 and CDR2 are DFQATT and SNEGSKA (reference sequence).